Listed below are T cell receptor beta chains from one sample, sequenced in a study of technical replicates of blood from several donors. Sequenced by immunoSEQ multiplex PCR; TCRdb stores in-frame clones only, minus some. The repertoire holds just over 80,000 clones, with roughly 94% as singletons. Material: T cells isolated from PBMCs. The receptors come from a human donor in good health. Both conserved end residues are part of each CDR3. D genes are given only for firm matches. Expanded clones get a size class; other rows say once, few or many, or leave the size out.

clone_size: -
v_call: TRBV7-9
d_call: -
j_call: TRBJ2-7
cdr3_nt: TGTGCCAGCACCCAAAGCCAGGGTCCCTACGAGCAGTACTTC
cdr3_aa: CASTQSQGPYEQYF

clone_size: -
v_call: TRBV28
d_call: -
j_call: TRBJ2-7
cdr3_nt: TGTGCCAGCAGCTCCTTTGTCGAGAACTACGAGCAGTACTTC
cdr3_aa: CASSSFVENYEQYF

clone_size: -
v_call: TRBV2
d_call: TRBD2
j_call: TRBJ2-7
cdr3_nt: TGTGCCAGCAGCTCGATCGGGACTAGCGGATACGAGCAGTACTTC
cdr3_aa: CASSSIGTSGYEQYF

clone_size: -
v_call: TRBV7-2
d_call: -
j_call: TRBJ2-3
cdr3_nt: TGTGCCAGCAGACCCACTGGAGCAGATACGCAGTATTTT
cdr3_aa: CASRPTGADTQYF

clone_size: -
v_call: TRBV7-9
d_call: TRBD1
j_call: TRBJ2-1
cdr3_nt: TGTGCCAACCAACTGAGACAGGGCTTGAGTGAGCAGTTCTTC
cdr3_aa: CANQLRQGLSEQFF

clone_size: -
v_call: TRBV7-3
d_call: TRBD2
j_call: TRBJ2-1
cdr3_nt: TGTGCCAGCAGCCTAGACGGGAGGAGAACAAATCGGCAGTTCTTC
cdr3_aa: CASSLDGRRTNRQFF

clone_size: -
v_call: TRBV19
d_call: TRBD1
j_call: TRBJ1-2
cdr3_nt: TGTGCCAGTAGTATAGACAGGGGGCGCTCCGCTGCTGGCTACACCTTC
cdr3_aa: CASSIDRGRSAAGYTF

clone_size: -
v_call: TRBV6-1
d_call: TRBD2
j_call: TRBJ2-7
cdr3_nt: TGTGCCAGGGGACTAGCGGGAGGGCCAGGTAACGAGCAGTACTTC
cdr3_aa: CARGLAGGPGNEQYF

clone_size: -
v_call: TRBV28
d_call: -
j_call: TRBJ2-5
cdr3_nt: TGTGCCAGCAGTTTGGTGTCGGGAATATTGGAAGAGACCCAGTACTTC
cdr3_aa: CASSLVSGILEETQYF

clone_size: -
v_call: TRBV6-6
d_call: -
j_call: TRBJ1-1
cdr3_nt: TGTGCCAGCAGTTACGGGCAGGTGGGGAACACTGAAGCTTTCTTT
cdr3_aa: CASSYGQVGNTEAFF

clone_size: -
v_call: TRBV5-5
d_call: -
j_call: TRBJ2-3
cdr3_nt: TGTGCCAGCAGCTTAGGACAGCTAACAGATACGCAGTATTTT
cdr3_aa: CASSLGQLTDTQYF

clone_size: -
v_call: TRBV11-3
d_call: TRBD1
j_call: TRBJ2-7
cdr3_nt: TGTGCCAGCAGAAGACAGGGCATCGAGCAGTACTTC
cdr3_aa: CASRRQGIEQYF

clone_size: once
v_call: TRBV6-1
d_call: -
j_call: TRBJ1-5
cdr3_nt: TGTGCCAGCAGTGAAGACAGCGGACGGGGATTGCCCCAGCATTTT
cdr3_aa: CASSEDSGRGLPQHF

clone_size: -
v_call: TRBV7-3
d_call: -
j_call: TRBJ2-2
cdr3_nt: TGTGCCAGCAGCTTAAACGTCGAGGCCGGGGAGCTGTTTTTT
cdr3_aa: CASSLNVEAGELFF

clone_size: -
v_call: TRBV19
d_call: TRBD1
j_call: TRBJ2-7
cdr3_nt: TGTGCCAGTAGTGCGAAGGACAGGGCTCACTACGAGCAGTACTTC
cdr3_aa: CASSAKDRAHYEQYF

clone_size: once
v_call: TRBV25-1
d_call: -
j_call: TRBJ2-5
cdr3_nt: TGTGCCAGCAGTGAAGAGGGCAGATCCTTCCAAGAGACCCAGTACTTC
cdr3_aa: CASSEEGRSFQETQYF

clone_size: -
v_call: TRBV5-1
d_call: -
j_call: TRBJ1-2
cdr3_nt: TGCGCCAGCAGCAACAGGGCGAATCGTGGCTACACCTTC
cdr3_aa: CASSNRANRGYTF